This is a list of T cell receptor beta chains from one sample in a study of blood T cell repertoires in COVID-19. Libraries were prepared by immunoSEQ multiplex PCR; TCRdb keeps only in-frame clonotypes and omits some of them. This table holds more than 120,000 clones, roughly 87% found once. Sequenced: peripheral blood. The receptors stem from a woman between 45 and 65 years old with acute or convalescent COVID-19. Each CDR3 is given with its conserved first and last residue. The D gene is left open where the match is weak. Size values are once, few and many counts, or a class for expanded clones, and some rows have none.

V gene	J gene	D gene	clone size	CDR3 protein	CDR3 DNA
TRBV21-1	TRBJ1-2	-	once	CASSKVYRDTLKRSYGYTF	TGTGCCAGCAGCAAAGTCTATAGGGACACCCTTAAAAGGTCCTATGGCTACACCTTC
TRBV2	TRBJ1-1	-	once	CASSADRFSSEAFF	TGTGCCAGCAGTGCTGACAGGTTTTCTTCTGAAGCTTTCTTT
TRBV9	TRBJ2-2	-	-	CASSVEERGTGELFF	TGTGCCAGCAGCGTAGAAGAGCGCGGGACCGGGGAGCTGTTTTTT
TRBV7-8	TRBJ1-2	TRBD1	-	CASSLVGGQIYYGYTF	TGTGCCAGCAGCTTAGTGGGGGGACAGATCTACTATGGCTACACCTTC
TRBV2	TRBJ2-7	-	-	CASSESGTSSYEQYF	TGTGCCAGCAGTGAAAGCGGGACAAGCTCCTACGAGCAGTACTTC
TRBV3-1/TRBV3-2	TRBJ2-1	TRBD2	-	CASSQELAGGYNEQFF	TGTGCCAGCAGCCAAGAACTAGCGGGGGGCTACAATGAGCAGTTCTTC
TRBV29-1	TRBJ1-5	-	once	CSARSPDSNQPQHF	TGCAGCGCGAGGAGCCCGGATAGCAATCAGCCCCAGCATTTT
TRBV27	TRBJ2-3	-	few	CASSGGAGSTDTQYF	TGTGCCAGCAGTGGAGGGGCAGGGTCCACAGATACGCAGTATTTT
TRBV29-1	TRBJ2-7	TRBD2	-	CSATPAGLAGGYEQYF	TGCAGCGCTACGCCCGCGGGACTAGCGGGGGGCTACGAGCAGTACTTC
TRBV10-3	TRBJ2-1	TRBD2	-	CAISDPGREGQNEQFF	TGTGCCATCAGTGACCCCGGGCGGGAGGGCCAGAATGAGCAGTTCTTC
TRBV30	TRBJ1-2	TRBD1	-	CAWRDRVALYGYTF	TGTGCCTGGAGGGACAGGGTCGCCCTCTATGGCTACACCTTC
TRBV15	TRBJ2-1	-	-	CATSREQHNEQFF	TGTGCCACCAGCAGGGAACAGCACAATGAGCAGTTCTTC
TRBV6-1	TRBJ1-1	-	-	CASSEARDTEAFF	TGTGCCAGCAGTGAAGCACGAGACACTGAAGCTTTCTTT
TRBV19	TRBJ2-1	TRBD1	-	CASSITNRGRSNEQFF	TGTGCCAGTAGTATAACTAACAGGGGGCGAAGCAATGAGCAGTTCTTC
TRBV4-1	TRBJ2-3	-	-	CASSQDLTGGTDTQYF	TGCGCCAGCAGCCAAGATTTGACGGGGGGCACAGATACGCAGTATTTT
TRBV7-9	TRBJ2-3	-	-	CASSSSAHPDTQYF	TGTGCCAGCAGCAGTTCAGCGCATCCAGATACGCAGTATTTT
TRBV4-2	TRBJ1-5	TRBD1	-	CASSHDPRDRGKSNQPQHF	TGTGCCAGCAGCCATGATCCCCGGGACAGGGGAAAGAGCAATCAGCCCCAGCATTTT
TRBV2	TRBJ1-2	-	-	CASSGLGGYTF	TGTGCCAGCAGTGGACTAGGTGGCTACACCTTC
TRBV6-5	TRBJ1-5	-	few	CASSLGADQPQHF	TGTGCCAGCAGCCTAGGGGCGGATCAGCCCCAGCATTTT
TRBV3-1/TRBV3-2	TRBJ2-1	-	-	CASSQSRGSYNEQFF	TGTGCCAGCAGCCAATCGCGGGGATCCTACAATGAGCAGTTCTTC
TRBV4-1	TRBJ2-3	TRBD2	-	CASSQPTSSNTQYF	TGCGCCAGCAGCCAACCGACTAGCTCTAATACGCAGTATTTT
TRBV6-5	TRBJ2-3	TRBD2	-	CASSYLASGSTDTQYF	TGTGCCAGCAGTTACTTGGCTAGCGGGAGCACAGATACGCAGTATTTT
TRBV11-3	TRBJ2-7	-	-	CASSLGSPGGSYEQYF	TGTGCCAGCAGCTTAGGATCCCCAGGAGGGTCCTACGAGCAGTACTTC